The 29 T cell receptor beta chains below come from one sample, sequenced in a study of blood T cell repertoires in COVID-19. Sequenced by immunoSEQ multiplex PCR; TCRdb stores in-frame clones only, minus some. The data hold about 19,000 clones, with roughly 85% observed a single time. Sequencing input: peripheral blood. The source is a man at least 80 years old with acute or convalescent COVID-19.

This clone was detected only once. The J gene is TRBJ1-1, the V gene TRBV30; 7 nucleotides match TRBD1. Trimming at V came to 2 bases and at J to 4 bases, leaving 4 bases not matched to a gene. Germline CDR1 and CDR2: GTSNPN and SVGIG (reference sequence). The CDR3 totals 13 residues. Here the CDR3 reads CAWSWTGRTEAFF. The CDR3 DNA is TGTGCCTGGAGTTGGACAGGCCGCACTGAAGCTTTCTTT.

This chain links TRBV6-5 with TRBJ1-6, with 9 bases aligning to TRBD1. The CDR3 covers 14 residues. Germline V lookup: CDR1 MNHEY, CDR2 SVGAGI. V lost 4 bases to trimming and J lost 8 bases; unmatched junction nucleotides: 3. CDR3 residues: CASSLGQGYSPLHF. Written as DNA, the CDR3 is TGTGCCAGCAGTTTAGGACAGGGGTATTCACCCCTCCACTTT.

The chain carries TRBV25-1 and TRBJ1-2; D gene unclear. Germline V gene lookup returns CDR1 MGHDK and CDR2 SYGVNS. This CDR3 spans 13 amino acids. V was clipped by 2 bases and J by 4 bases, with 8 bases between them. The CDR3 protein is CASSEPRIYGYTF. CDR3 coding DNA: TGTGCCAGCAGTGAACCCAGAATCTATGGCTACACCTTC.

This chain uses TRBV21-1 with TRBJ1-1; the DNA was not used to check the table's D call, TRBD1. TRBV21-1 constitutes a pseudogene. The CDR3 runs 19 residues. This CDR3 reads CASSKGQWTGGFLDTEAFF. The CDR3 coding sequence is TGTGCCAGCAGCAAAGGGCAGTGGACAGGGGGCTTCCTCGACACTGAAGCTTTCTTT.

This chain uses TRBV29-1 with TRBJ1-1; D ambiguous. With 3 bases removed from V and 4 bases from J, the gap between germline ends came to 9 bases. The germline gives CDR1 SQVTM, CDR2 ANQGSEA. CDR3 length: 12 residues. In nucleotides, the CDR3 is TGCAGCGTTGAGACTCTGGGCACTGAAGCTTTCTTT. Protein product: CSVETLGTEAFF.

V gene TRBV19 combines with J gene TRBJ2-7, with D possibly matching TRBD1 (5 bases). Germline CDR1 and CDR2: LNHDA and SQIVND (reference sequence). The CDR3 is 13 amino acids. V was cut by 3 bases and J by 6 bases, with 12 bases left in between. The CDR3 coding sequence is TGTGCCAGTAGTATCTTTAGGGGTGGCGAGCAGTACTTC. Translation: CASSIFRGGEQYF.

CDR3 sequence reads: CASLRGGNHQETQYF. For the CDR3, the DNA is TGCGCCAGCCTAAGGGGGGGCAACCACCAAGAGACCCAGTACTTC. The V gene is TRBV5-1, the J gene TRBJ2-5; a weak D match, TRBD2 (7 bases). Germline CDR1 is SGHRS and CDR2 is YFSETQ. Trimming left V 7 bases short and J 0 bases short, with 16 bases between. CDR3 length: 15 residues.

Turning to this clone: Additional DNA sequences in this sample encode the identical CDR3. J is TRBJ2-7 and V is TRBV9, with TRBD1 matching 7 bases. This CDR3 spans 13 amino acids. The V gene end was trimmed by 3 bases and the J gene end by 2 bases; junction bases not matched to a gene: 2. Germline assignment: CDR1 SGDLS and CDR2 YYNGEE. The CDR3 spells CASSGQGAYEQYF. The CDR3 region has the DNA TGTGCCAGCAGCGGACAGGGAGCCTACGAGCAGTACTTC.

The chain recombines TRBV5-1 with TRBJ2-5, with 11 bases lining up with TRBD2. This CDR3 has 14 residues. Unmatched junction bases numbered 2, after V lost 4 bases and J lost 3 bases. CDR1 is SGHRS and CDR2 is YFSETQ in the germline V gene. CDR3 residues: CASSPLAGEETQYF. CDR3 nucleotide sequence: TGCGCCAGCAGCCCACTAGCGGGGGAAGAGACCCAGTACTTC.

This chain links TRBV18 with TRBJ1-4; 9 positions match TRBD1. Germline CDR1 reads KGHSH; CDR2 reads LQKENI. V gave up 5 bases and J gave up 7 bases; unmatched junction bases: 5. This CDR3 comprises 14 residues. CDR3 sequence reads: CASSGDREGEKLFF. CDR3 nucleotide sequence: TGTGCCAGCTCAGGGGACAGGGAAGGTGAAAAACTGTTTTTT.

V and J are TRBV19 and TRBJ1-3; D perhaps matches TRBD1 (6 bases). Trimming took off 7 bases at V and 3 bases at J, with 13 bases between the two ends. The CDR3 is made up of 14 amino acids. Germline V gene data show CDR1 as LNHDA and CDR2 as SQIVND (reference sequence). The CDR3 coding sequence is TGTGCCAGTACCTCACAGGGAGATGGAAACACCATATATTTT. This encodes CASTSQGDGNTIYF.

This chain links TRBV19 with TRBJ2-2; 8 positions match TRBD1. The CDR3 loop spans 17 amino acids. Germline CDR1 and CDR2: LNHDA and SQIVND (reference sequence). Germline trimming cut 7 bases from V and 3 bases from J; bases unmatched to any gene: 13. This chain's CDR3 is CASTRTGIRLDTGELFF. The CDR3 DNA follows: TGTGCCAGTACCCGGACAGGGATTAGGTTGGACACCGGGGAGCTGTTTTTT.

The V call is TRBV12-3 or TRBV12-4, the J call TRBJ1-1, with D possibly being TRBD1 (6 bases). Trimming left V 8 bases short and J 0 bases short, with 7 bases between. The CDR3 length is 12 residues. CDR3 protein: CASGTMNTEAFF. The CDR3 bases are TGTGCCAGCGGGACAATGAACACTGAAGCTTTCTTT.

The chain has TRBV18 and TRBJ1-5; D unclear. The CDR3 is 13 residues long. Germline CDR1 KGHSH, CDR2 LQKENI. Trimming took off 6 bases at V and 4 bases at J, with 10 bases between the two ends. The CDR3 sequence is CASSPTSNQPQHF. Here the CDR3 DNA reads TGTGCCAGCTCCCCAACAAGTAATCAGCCCCAGCATTTT. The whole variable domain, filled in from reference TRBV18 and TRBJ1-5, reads NAGVMQNPRHLVRRRGQEARLRCSPMKGHSHVYWYRQLPEEGLKFMVYLQKENIIDESGMPKERFSAEFPKEGPSILRIQQVVRGDSAAYFCASSPTSNQPQHFGDGTRLSIL.

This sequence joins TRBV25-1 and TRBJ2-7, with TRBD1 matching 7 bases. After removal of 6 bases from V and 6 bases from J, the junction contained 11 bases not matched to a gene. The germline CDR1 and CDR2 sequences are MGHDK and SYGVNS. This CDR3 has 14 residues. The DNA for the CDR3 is TGTGCCAGCAGGGCCACAGGGGAGTCGCGCGAGCAGTACTTC. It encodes CASRATGESREQYF.

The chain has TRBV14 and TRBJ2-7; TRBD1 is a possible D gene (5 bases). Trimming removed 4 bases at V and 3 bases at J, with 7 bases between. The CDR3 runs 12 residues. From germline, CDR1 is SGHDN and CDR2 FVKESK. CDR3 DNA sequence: TGTGCCAGCAGCCCTCAGGGCTACGAGCAGTACTTC. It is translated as CASSPQGYEQYF.

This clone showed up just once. CDR3 amino acids: CASRISGNSPLHF. CDR3 DNA sequence: TGTGCCAGCAGAATTTCGGGGAATTCACCCCTCCACTTT. The chain joins TRBV6-5 to TRBJ1-6; D gene ambiguous. The V and J ends lost 6 bases and 7 bases respectively, with 10 bases between them. CDR3 size: 13 residues. Germline V gene lookup returns CDR1 MNHEY and CDR2 SVGAGI.

The CDR3, as DNA: TGTGCCAGCAGTCGAGGGGGCATCGGGACAGATACGCAGTATTTT. Translating gives CASSRGGIGTDTQYF. The chain has TRBV6-5 and TRBJ2-3, with 7 bases matching TRBD1. The V and J ends lost 5 bases and 3 bases, in that order; junction bases with no gene match: 8. CDR1 and CDR2 from the germline V gene are MNHEY and SVGAGI. CDR3 size: 15 residues.

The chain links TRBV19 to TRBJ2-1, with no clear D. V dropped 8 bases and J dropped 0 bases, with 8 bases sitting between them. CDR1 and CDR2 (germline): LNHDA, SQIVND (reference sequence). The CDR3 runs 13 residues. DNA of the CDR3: TGTGCCAGTGGAGCGAGCTCCTACAATGAGCAGTTCTTC. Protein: CASGASSYNEQFF.

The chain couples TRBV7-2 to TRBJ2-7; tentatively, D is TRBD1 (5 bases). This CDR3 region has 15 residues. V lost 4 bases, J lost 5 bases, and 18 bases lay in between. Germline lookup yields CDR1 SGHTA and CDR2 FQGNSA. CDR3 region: CASSSGLARVHEQYF. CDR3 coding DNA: TGTGCCAGCAGCTCTGGCCTGGCCAGGGTGCACGAGCAGTACTTC.

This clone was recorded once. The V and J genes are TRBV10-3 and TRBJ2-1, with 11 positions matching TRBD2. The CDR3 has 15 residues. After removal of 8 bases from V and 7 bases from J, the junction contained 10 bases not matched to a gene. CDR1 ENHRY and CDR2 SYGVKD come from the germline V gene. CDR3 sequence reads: CAIGIAGGRENEQFF. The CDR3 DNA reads TGTGCCATCGGAATAGCGGGGGGGCGAGAAAATGAGCAGTTCTTC.

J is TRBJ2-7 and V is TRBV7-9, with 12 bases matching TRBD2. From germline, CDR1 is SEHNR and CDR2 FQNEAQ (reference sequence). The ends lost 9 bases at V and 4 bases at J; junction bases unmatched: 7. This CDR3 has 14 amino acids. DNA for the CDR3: TGTGCCAGTTCTAGCGGGGGGGCCAGTTACGAGCAGTACTTC. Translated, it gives CASSSGGASYEQYF.

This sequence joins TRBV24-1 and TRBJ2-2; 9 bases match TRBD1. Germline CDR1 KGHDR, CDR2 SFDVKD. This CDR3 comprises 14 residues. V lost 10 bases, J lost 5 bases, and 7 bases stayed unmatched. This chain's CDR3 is CATETGTGTGELFF. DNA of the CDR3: TGTGCCACAGAGACCGGGACAGGGACCGGGGAGCTGTTTTTT.

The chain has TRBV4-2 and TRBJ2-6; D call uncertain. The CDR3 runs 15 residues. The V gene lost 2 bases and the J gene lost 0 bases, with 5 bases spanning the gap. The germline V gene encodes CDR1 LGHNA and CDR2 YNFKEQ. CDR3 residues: CASSQLSSGANVLTF. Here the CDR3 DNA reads TGTGCCAGCAGCCAACTTAGCTCTGGGGCCAACGTCCTGACTTTC.

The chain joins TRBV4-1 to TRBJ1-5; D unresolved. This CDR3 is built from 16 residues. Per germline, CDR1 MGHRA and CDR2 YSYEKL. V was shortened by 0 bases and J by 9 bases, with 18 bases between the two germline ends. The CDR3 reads CASSQDISEGFGPQHF. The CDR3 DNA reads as TGCGCCAGCAGCCAAGATATATCGGAGGGCTTCGGGCCCCAGCATTTT.

The CDR3 sequence is CASSELQGYNEQFF. CDR3 DNA sequence: TGTGCCAGCAGTGAATTACAGGGATACAATGAGCAGTTCTTC. This chain uses TRBV6-1 with TRBJ2-1; D might be TRBD1 (6 bases). The germline V and J ends were trimmed by 2 bases and 4 bases, with 9 bases remaining between them. This CDR3 is 14 amino acids long. CDR1 and CDR2 from the germline V gene are MNHNS and SASEGT.

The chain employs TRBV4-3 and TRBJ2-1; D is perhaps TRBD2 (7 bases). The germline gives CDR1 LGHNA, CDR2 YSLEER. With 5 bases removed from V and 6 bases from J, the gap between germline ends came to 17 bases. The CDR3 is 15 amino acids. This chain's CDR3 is CASSIVGGRGNEQFF. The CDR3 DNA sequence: TGCGCCAGCAGCATCGTGGGGGGGCGGGGCAATGAGCAGTTCTTC.

The DNA of the CDR3 is TGTGCCAGCAGTCTCACCCTACAGGGGAATTACGACTATGGCTACACCTTC. Encoded protein: CASSLTLQGNYDYGYTF. The rearrangement joins TRBV28 to TRBJ1-2; the match to TRBD1 covers 7 bases. Germline values: CDR1 MDHEN, CDR2 SYDVKM. The CDR3 totals 17 residues. With V trimmed by 5 bases and J by 3 bases, 15 bases remained unmatched.

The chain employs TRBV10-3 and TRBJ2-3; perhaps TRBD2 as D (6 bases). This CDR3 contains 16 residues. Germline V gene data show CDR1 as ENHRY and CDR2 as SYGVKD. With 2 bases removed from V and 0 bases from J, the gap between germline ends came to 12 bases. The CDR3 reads CAISENGGTSTDTQYF. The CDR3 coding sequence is TGTGCCATCAGTGAGAACGGGGGAACTAGCACAGATACGCAGTATTTT.